One and the same sample provided the 2 T cell receptor beta chains below, sequenced in a study of cytomegalovirus exposure and HLA in healthy donors. Data came from immunoSEQ multiplex PCR; TCRdb stores just in-frame clones and leaves some out. This table holds tens of thousands of clones, 88% found once. The sample was PBMCs. The receptors were sampled from a woman aged 30 to 39 in good health and CMV-seronegative.

This chain joins TRBV10-2 and TRBJ2-5, with D tentatively TRBD2 (5 bases). In germline, CDR1 is WSHSY, CDR2 SAAADI. This CDR3 is built from 14 residues. The V end was cut by 6 bases, the J end by 1 base, with 12 bases between. CDR3 in DNA: TGCGCCAGCAGGGCCCGGGGAATCCAAGAGACCCAGTACTTC. Translation gives CASRARGIQETQYF.

The chain combines TRBV5-1 with TRBJ1-1; D may be TRBD1 (5 bases). From germline, CDR1 is SGHRS and CDR2 YFSETQ. This CDR3 region has 17 residues. Trimming removed 3 bases from V and 0 bases from J, with 18 bases in between. CDR3 bases: TGCGCCAGCAGCTCCCCAGTCGGGGGAGTACTGAACACTGAAGCTTTCTTT. This gives the protein CASSSPVGGVLNTEAFF.